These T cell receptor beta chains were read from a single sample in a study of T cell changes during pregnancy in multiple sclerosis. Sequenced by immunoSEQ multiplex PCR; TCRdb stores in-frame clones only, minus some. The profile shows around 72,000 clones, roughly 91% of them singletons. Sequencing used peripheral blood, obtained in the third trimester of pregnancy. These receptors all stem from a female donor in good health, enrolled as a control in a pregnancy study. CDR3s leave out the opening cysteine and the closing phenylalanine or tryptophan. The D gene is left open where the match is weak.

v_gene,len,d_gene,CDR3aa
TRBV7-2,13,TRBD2,ASSYRTSRSNEQF
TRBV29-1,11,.,GFLRGGVGGYT
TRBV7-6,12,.,ASSAQGSNYGYT
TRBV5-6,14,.,ASSLGPGPTNEKLF
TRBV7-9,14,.,ASSLTAGSKNYGYT
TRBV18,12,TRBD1,ASSQQGADTEAF
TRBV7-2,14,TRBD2,ASSWDYRSFTDTQY
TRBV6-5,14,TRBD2,ASSSSRSGAPNEQF
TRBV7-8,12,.,ASSSQGGKNIQY
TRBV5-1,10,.,ASSLAQTEAF
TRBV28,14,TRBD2,ASGSSHTGGGETQY
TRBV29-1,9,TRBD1,SGGRGIEQY
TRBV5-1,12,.,ASSSAGNNSPLH
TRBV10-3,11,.,AISESAAYEQY
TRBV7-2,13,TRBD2,ASSLVPSGQETQY